This TCR beta chain derives from a study of T cells in narcolepsy. This table comes from immunoSEQ multiplex PCR, and its TCRdb copy is limited to in-frame clones, with some not included. The sample shows around 31,000 clones, 80% to 85% of them seen only once. With respect to this clone: The antigen remains unidentified.

Findings and limits, study-wide: Blood of same and different patients, but not healthy controls, reportedly held recurring autoreactive clonotypes. Autoreactive HCRT-specific and TRIB2-specific clonotypes were marked in same-patient CSF-versus-blood CD4+ comparisons.

CDR3 length equals 13 residues. Germline lookup yields CDR1 SGHTA and CDR2 FQGNSA. V was clipped by 5 bases and J by 4 bases, with 12 bases between them. This TCR came from a human donor with narcolepsy. The sequenced material came from CD45RA- memory CD4+ T cells from PBMCs. The V gene is TRBV7-2, the J gene TRBJ2-7, with a possible D match to TRBD1 (6 bases). CDR3 DNA sequence: TGTGCCAGCAGCATGACAGGACCTTACGAGCAGTACTTC. It encodes CASSMTGPYEQYF.